A selection of T cell receptor beta chains follows, all from one sample in a study of CXCR3-negative and CXCR3-positive naive CD8 T cells. From its re-call of the 5' RACE reads, TCRdb lists each CDR3 protein once, without DNA. The sample has fewer than 60,000 distinct CDR3 sequences. Sequencing input: memory CD8+ T cells from blood. The origin of the receptors is a human donor in good health. Some clones in this sample may be carry-over from other donors' samples. Both conserved end residues are part of each CDR3. The order of the fields is V gene, J gene, clone size, CDR3 protein. Rows may omit the clone size; those that give it use once, few, many or a size class.

V: TRBV29-1
J: TRBJ1-1
size: NA
CDR3: CSVVTGINTEAFF

V: TRBV7-6
J: TRBJ1-6
size: NA
CDR3: CASSYGRQNSPLHF

V: TRBV7-6
J: TRBJ2-7
size: NA
CDR3: CASSLVEGSEQYF

V: TRBV29-1
J: TRBJ1-1
size: medium-sized
CDR3: CSVQGGSPEAFF

V: TRBV7-9
J: TRBJ1-1
size: NA
CDR3: CASSLAPAIEAFF

V: TRBV10-3
J: TRBJ2-2
size: NA
CDR3: CAISGSTGTGELFF

V: TRBV7-9
J: TRBJ1-5
size: NA
CDR3: CASSSLGNSNQPQHF

V: TRBV25-1
J: TRBJ2-2
size: NA
CDR3: CASSTYRGTTGPTGELFF

V: TRBV30
J: TRBJ2-6
size: NA
CDR3: CAWFRSSGANVLTF

V: TRBV7-6
J: TRBJ1-1
size: NA
CDR3: CASSKHEGEAEAFF

V: TRBV6-2/TRBV6-3
J: TRBJ1-5
size: NA
CDR3: CASTLYSNQPQHF

V: TRBV12-3/TRBV12-4
J: TRBJ2-5
size: NA
CDR3: CASLPPGGLAQTQYF

V: TRBV7-2
J: TRBJ1-2
size: NA
CDR3: CASSAGTGNDYGYTF

V: TRBV4-3
J: TRBJ2-7
size: NA
CDR3: CASSQALAGGLVDQQYF

V: TRBV29-1
J: TRBJ1-1
size: NA
CDR3: CSVDVGGTEAFF

V: TRBV12-3/TRBV12-4
J: TRBJ2-2
size: NA
CDR3: CASSFQGPGELFF

V: TRBV20-1
J: TRBJ1-2
size: NA
CDR3: CSARDDRGRGGYTF

V: TRBV27
J: TRBJ1-5
size: NA
CDR3: CASSLSGWRQPQHF

V: TRBV6-2/TRBV6-3
J: TRBJ1-1
size: medium-sized
CDR3: CASNAGGEVSAEAFF

V: TRBV15
J: TRBJ1-1
size: NA
CDR3: CATSRKGRMNTEAFF

V: TRBV7-9
J: TRBJ2-6
size: NA
CDR3: CASSLGVSGANVLTF

V: TRBV6-2/TRBV6-3
J: TRBJ1-5
size: NA
CDR3: CASSYPGYSLSNQPQHF

V: TRBV7-2
J: TRBJ2-5
size: NA
CDR3: CASSSGTTSQETQYF

V: TRBV6-2/TRBV6-3
J: TRBJ2-3
size: NA
CDR3: CASSDIGTGVRKDTQYF

V: TRBV7-2
J: TRBJ2-7
size: NA
CDR3: CASLATPYEQYF

V: TRBV20-1
J: TRBJ2-1
size: medium-sized
CDR3: CSARDRGRESNEQFF

V: TRBV4-2
J: TRBJ2-1
size: NA
CDR3: CASSHPLLVVGNEQFF

V: TRBV28
J: TRBJ1-1
size: NA
CDR3: CASSFRGNTEAFF

V: TRBV7-3
J: TRBJ2-5
size: NA
CDR3: CASSTTSEETQYF

V: TRBV28
J: TRBJ2-3
size: NA
CDR3: CASSFGGWRGHTGTDTQYF

V: TRBV6-5
J: TRBJ2-1
size: NA
CDR3: CASRSTSGGNEQFF

V: TRBV4-1
J: TRBJ2-1
size: NA
CDR3: CASSRTSGRADEQFF

V: TRBV10-3
J: TRBJ1-6
size: NA
CDR3: CAISPAANSPLHF

V: TRBV6-6
J: TRBJ1-1
size: NA
CDR3: CASSPTVEGTEAFF

V: TRBV4-1
J: TRBJ2-7
size: NA
CDR3: CASSEDSTYEQYF

V: TRBV6-5
J: TRBJ2-7
size: NA
CDR3: CASSYLGYGESYEQYF

V: TRBV29-1
J: TRBJ2-1
size: NA
CDR3: CSAPPGGDEQFF

V: TRBV29-1
J: TRBJ2-3
size: NA
CDR3: CSVGLAGGPADTQYF

V: TRBV12-3/TRBV12-4
J: TRBJ2-1
size: NA
CDR3: CASSLPPGWEYRNEQFF

V: TRBV6-2/TRBV6-3
J: TRBJ2-2
size: NA
CDR3: CASSLVGSVTGELFF

V: TRBV29-1
J: TRBJ2-5
size: NA
CDR3: CSVDYWTGGLETQYF

V: TRBV7-3
J: TRBJ1-1
size: NA
CDR3: CASSLSGTEAFF

V: TRBV20-1
J: TRBJ2-7
size: NA
CDR3: CSARDRGYEQYF

V: TRBV9
J: TRBJ2-7
size: NA
CDR3: CASSAEDRPSYEQYF

V: TRBV7-9
J: TRBJ2-7
size: NA
CDR3: CASSLVGVFDEQYF

V: TRBV4-3
J: TRBJ2-5
size: NA
CDR3: CASSQDRNREETQYF

V: TRBV14
J: TRBJ1-2
size: NA
CDR3: CASRTGASQGIYGYTF

V: TRBV6-5
J: TRBJ2-1
size: medium-sized
CDR3: CASSPGTEPYNEQFF

V: TRBV19
J: TRBJ2-1
size: NA
CDR3: CASSIDRATGKYNEQFF